Listed here are 8 T cell receptor beta chains from one sample, sequenced in a study of cytomegalovirus exposure and HLA in healthy donors. The assay was immunoSEQ multiplex PCR, and TCRdb's table has in-frame clones only and misses some. In the table there are around 34,000 clones, 85% to 95% of which are singletons. Sequenced material: PBMCs. All receptors derive from a man between 18 and 29 years old in good health and CMV-seronegative.

The chain couples TRBV6-5 to TRBJ2-5, with 14 bases that match TRBD2. The CDR3 covers 15 residues. Trimming removed 7 bases from V and 4 bases from J; junction bases left unmatched: 5. Germline loops: CDR1 MNHEY, CDR2 SVGAGI. The CDR3 nucleotides read TGTGCCAGCAATAGACTAGCGGGAGGGCCAGAGACCCAGTACTTC. Translating it yields CASNRLAGGPETQYF.

This chain links TRBV7-3 with TRBJ2-2; maybe TRBD2 (6 bases). The CDR3 has 15 residues. V lost 2 bases to trimming and J lost 5 bases, with 12 bases between them. Germline V gene lookup returns CDR1 SGHTA and CDR2 FQGTGA. CDR3 amino acids: CASSLGGVGTGELFF. The DNA of the CDR3 is TGTGCCAGCAGCTTAGGAGGGGTAGGAACCGGGGAGCTGTTTTTT.

As DNA, the CDR3 is TGTGCCAGTAGTCACACCGGGACAGGGGTCGCGAGCAATCAGCCCCAGCATTTT. Protein sequence: CASSHTGTGVASNQPQHF. The chain employs TRBV19 and TRBJ1-5; TRBD1 matches at 10 bases. With V trimmed by 5 bases and J by 1 base, 11 bases remained unmatched. Germline V gene lookup returns CDR1 LNHDA and CDR2 SQIVND (reference sequence). The CDR3 consists of 18 residues.

V is TRBV2 and J is TRBJ2-5, with unresolved D. The germline V gene has CDR1 SNHLY and CDR2 FYNNEI. The CDR3 is 12 amino acids. Trimming took off 8 bases at V and 0 bases at J, with 7 bases between the two ends. CDR3 region: CASLKNQETQYF. The CDR3 DNA follows: TGTGCCAGCCTAAAGAACCAAGAGACCCAGTACTTC.

The chain joins TRBV15 to TRBJ1-3, with 7 bases that match TRBD1. The ends lost 4 bases at V and 2 bases at J; junction bases unmatched: 2. The CDR3 has 14 amino acids. Germline CDR1 LNHNV, CDR2 YYDKDF (reference sequence). The CDR3 bases are TGTGCCACCAGCATCGGGACAGCTGGAAACACCATATATTTT. Translated, it gives CATSIGTAGNTIYF.

The J gene is TRBJ1-1, the V gene TRBV5-1; TRBD1 is a possible D gene (6 bases). The V gene lost 5 bases and the J gene lost 5 bases, with 16 bases spanning the gap. The CDR3 runs 14 residues. Germline V CDR1 and CDR2: SGHRS, YFSETQ. The CDR3, as DNA: TGCGCCAGCAGACCAGGGGTAGTGGGAACTGAAGCTTTCTTT. It yields the protein CASRPGVVGTEAFF.

The chain recombines TRBV28 with TRBJ2-5; possibly TRBD1 for D (7 bases). Germline V CDR1 and CDR2: MDHEN, SYDVKM. The CDR3 extends over 13 amino acids. The germline V and J ends were trimmed by 9 bases and 0 bases, with 11 bases remaining between them. The CDR3 sequence: CASARGDQETQYF. In DNA, the CDR3 is TGTGCCAGTGCCAGGGGGGACCAAGAGACCCAGTACTTC.

The rearrangement links TRBV9 to TRBJ1-5, with 8 positions matching TRBD1. The length of the CDR3 is 15 residues. The ends lost 4 bases at V and 8 bases at J; junction bases unmatched: 11. CDR1 is SGDLS, CDR2 YYNGEE, per germline. CDR3 bases: TGTGCCAGCAGCATTGGGACAGGAGGTTTCGAGCCCCAGCATTTT. The encoded protein is CASSIGTGGFEPQHF.